This T cell receptor (beta chain) was sequenced for a study of blood T cell repertoires in COVID-19. Study background: COVID-19 samples collected from the United States, Italy and Spain covered acute and convalescent phases. In each case, the material was cDNA or gDNA derived from T cells, B-cell-depleted T cells, or PBMCs.

Original handling: Estimation of nucleated cell counts relied on the amplification of reference gene primers. The table came from immunoSEQ multiplex PCR; TCRdb's copy has only in-frame clones and leaves some out. V and J calls plus clone size are reproduced from that table; the DNA served to infer D and trimming. Here the sample spans roughly 50,000 clones, approximately 83% being singletons. Trimming cost V 2 bases and J 3 bases, with 14 bases left between them. In germline, CDR1 is SGHNT, CDR2 YYREEE (reference sequence). This CDR3 is 15 amino acids long. This clone has just one count. The chain carries TRBV5-4 and TRBJ2-5; D might be TRBD1 (7 bases). The sequence was obtained from a human donor in a cohort sampled during active COVID-19. Material for sequencing was peripheral blood. CDR3 nucleotide sequence: TGTGCCAGCAGCTTCGGAGGGACAGAAGAAGAGACCCAGTACTTC. It encodes CASSFGGTEEETQYF.